The present T cell receptor beta chain was sequenced within a study of blood T cells in healthy people across ages. Study details: The capture of about one barcoded beta molecule per two T cells was achieved by template switching. Regarding the study as a whole: Diversity estimates from one million T cells were considered underestimates.

Together with a sample-barcoded 5' primer, a J-beta primer mix was included in a second PCR lasting about 6 to 12 cycles. All samples yielded 3 million or more CDR3-containing paired-end reads. TCRdb reprocessed the 5' RACE reads via MiXCR and lists one record per CDR3 protein. The data contain approximately 1,000,000 distinct CDR3 sequences, 45% of them singletons. With regard to this clonotype: Its antigen is undetermined.

This clonotype originated in a woman aged 55-70 years in good health. Sequenced material: blood.

The CDR3 bases are TGTGCCAGCAGACCCTTGGGGACAGTACTCGACGAGCAGTACTTC. This sequence encodes CASRPLGTVLDEQYF. The chain employs TRBV6-2 or TRBV6-3 and TRBJ2-1; 7 bases are shared with TRBD1. The J call may not be correct, given that the DNA end is closer to TRBJ2-7. The CDR3 runs to 15 residues. Germline V gene sequence: CDR1 MNHEY, CDR2 SVGEGT.